The 23 T cell receptor beta chains presented below share a single source sample, sequenced in a study of blood T cells in healthy people across ages. It was with a sample-barcoded 5' primer and a J-beta primer mix that a second PCR of roughly 7 to 12 cycles was run. A single record per CDR3 protein comes from TCRdb applying MiXCR to the 5' RACE reads. Among hundreds of thousands of distinct CDR3 sequences listed, around 32% were seen once. Sequences were obtained from blood. The receptors stem from an elderly woman in good health.

Notes on this clonotype: One end of the junction is discordant with germline, which a read error may explain. The chain recombines TRBV12-3 or TRBV12-4 with TRBJ2-3; 7 bases map to TRBD1. CDR3 length equals 16 residues. CDR3 in DNA: TGTGCCAGCAGTTCTGACAGGGAAATGAGAGCAGATGCGCAGTATTTT. Translation: CASSSDREMRADAQYF.

The chain uses TRBV6-1 and TRBJ1-2; a possible D gene is TRBD1 (6 bases). The CDR3 consists of 16 residues. CDR1 MNHNS and CDR2 SASEGT come from the germline V gene. V lost 6 bases to trimming and J lost 0 bases, with 17 bases between them. CDR3 in DNA: TGTGCCAGCAGCCCTTCCAGGGGTCGCCCTAACTATGGCTACACCTTC. It is translated as CASSPSRGRPNYGYTF.

Concerning this clonotype itself: Lacking the conserved final phenylalanine or tryptophan, this CDR3 likely reflects a read error. Because the CDR3's place on the DNA is in doubt, the DNA is left out and the CDR3 is given as listed by TCRdb. This chain joins TRBV6-5 and TRBJ2-1; the table calls TRBD1, which could not be checked here. CDR1 is MNHEY, CDR2 SVGAGI, per germline. The CDR3 has 15 residues if both end residues are counted. The CDR3 reads CASSDPGQAACTFGS.

This clonotype was observed at least ten times. CDR3 DNA: TGTGCCAGCAGTTTATCAAGGCAGGGGGCTGACAATGAGCAGTTCTTC. Translating gives CASSLSRQGADNEQFF. The chain couples TRBV27 to TRBJ2-1; TRBD1 matches at 8 bases. Germline assignment: CDR1 MNHEY and CDR2 SMNVEV (reference sequence). This CDR3 region has 16 residues. After removal of 0 bases from V and 5 bases from J, the junction contained 6 bases not matched to a gene.

Notes on this clonotype: Given a much more abundant clone one base away, this may be a read error. V and J are TRBV5-1 and TRBJ1-1; D call uncertain. This CDR3 has 14 amino acids. Per germline, CDR1 SGHRS and CDR2 YFSETQ. CDR3 nucleotide sequence: TGCGCCAACAGCTTGGGAGTCAGGAACACTGAAGCTTTCTTT. As protein: CANSLGVRNTEAFF. The variable domain in full, completed from reference TRBV5-1 and TRBJ1-1, reads KAGVTQTPRYLIKTRGQQVTLSCSPISGHRSVSWYQQTPGQGLQFLFEYFSETQRNKGNFPGRFSGRQFSNSRSEMNVSTLELGDSALYLCANSLGVRNTEAFFGQGTRLTVV.

With regard to this clonotype: A much larger clone differs by one base, so this may be a read error. This sequence joins TRBV6-2 or TRBV6-3 and TRBJ1-2, with D perhaps TRBD1 (5 bases). CDR1 MNHEY and CDR2 SVGEGT come from the germline V gene. The CDR3 has 13 residues. CDR3 protein: CACSYNRNYGYTF. CDR3 sequence (DNA): TGTGCCTGCAGTTACAACAGGAACTATGGCTACACCTTC.

This clonotype has at least ten counts. J is TRBJ2-7 and V is TRBV11-2, with 8 bases that match TRBD1. V was pared by 5 bases and J by 10 bases, with 10 bases of the junction left unmatched. The CDR3 is 13 residues long. CDR1 SGHAT and CDR2 FQNNGV come from the germline V gene. Written as DNA, the CDR3 is TGTGCCAGCAGCGGGACAGGTAGAGTGGACCAGTACTTC. It codes for CASSGTGRVDQYF.

This clonotype was seen repeatedly, ten times or more. The V gene is TRBV12-3 or TRBV12-4, the J gene TRBJ2-1; 10 bases line up with TRBD1. Trimming cost V 6 bases and J 4 bases; bases outside gene matches: 6. The CDR3 consists of 15 residues. This CDR3 is CASSRDRGPYNEQFF. The CDR3 region has the DNA TGTGCCAGCAGCCGGGACAGGGGTCCGTACAATGAGCAGTTCTTC.

The chain joins TRBV20-1 to TRBJ2-4, with 7 bases identical to TRBD1. TRBJ2-7 matches the DNA end more closely, so the J call is doubtful. CDR3 size: 19 residues. CDR1 and CDR2 from the germline V gene are DFQATT and SNEGSKA (reference sequence). The CDR3 bases are TGCAGTGCTAGATATTCTTACGGCAATGGACAGGAAACTGTCTACGAGCAGTACTTC. Its protein is CSARYSYGNGQETVYEQYF.

This chain joins TRBV2 and TRBJ1-1, with TRBD1 as a possible D gene (5 bases). Germline assignment: CDR1 SNHLY and CDR2 FYNNEI. The CDR3 consists of 13 residues. Between the trimmed V and J ends, which lost 8 bases and 4 bases, there was a span of 14 bases. The CDR3 DNA follows: TGTGCCAGCTCCGGGGCCCCTAGCACTGAAGCTTTCTTT. Amino acids: CASSGAPSTEAFF.

This clonotype has at least ten counts. The genes are TRBV5-6 and TRBJ2-7; perhaps TRBD1 as D (6 bases). This CDR3 is built from 14 residues. CDR1 is SGHDT, CDR2 YYEEEE, per germline. With 2 bases removed from V and 2 bases from J, the gap between germline ends came to 11 bases. This CDR3 reads CASSFTAGAYEQYF. The CDR3 DNA follows: TGTGCCAGCAGCTTCACGGCAGGGGCCTACGAGCAGTACTTC. The full variable domain, in which reference TRBV5-6 and TRBJ2-7 provide the parts outside the CDR3, is DAGVTQSPTHLIKTRGQQVTLRCSPKSGHDTVSWYQQALGQGPQFIFQYYEEEERQRGNFPDRFSGHQFPNYSSELNVNALLLGDSALYLCASSFTAGAYEQYFGPGTRLTVT.

For this clonotype: This may come from a read error, since a much larger clone is one base off. The chain employs TRBV7-2 and TRBJ2-5; D possibly uses TRBD1 or TRBD2 (7 bases each). The J call is doubtful: the DNA matches TRBJ2-7 better. CDR3 length equals 15 residues. Germline V gene lookup returns CDR1 SGHTA and CDR2 FQGNSA. For the CDR3, the DNA is TGTGCCGGCAGCACGCAGGGGGGGGCCGGCTACGAGCAGTACTTC. Translating it yields CAGSTQGGAGYEQYF.

This clonotype has just a few counts. The chain joins TRBV7-2 to TRBJ2-2; D not resolved. Germline lookup yields CDR1 SGHTA and CDR2 FQGNSA. The CDR3 loop spans 18 amino acids. V was shortened by 2 bases and J by 0 bases, with 16 bases between the two germline ends. CDR3 region: CASSLSATLTPNTGELFF. For the CDR3, the DNA is TGTGCCAGCAGCTTATCCGCCACCCTTACTCCGAACACCGGGGAGCTGTTTTTT. The variable domain in full, with the rest retrieved from reference TRBV7-2 and TRBJ2-2, is GAGVSQSPSNKVTEKGKDVELRCDPISGHTALYWYRQSLGQGLEFLIYFQGNSAPDKSGLPSDRFSAERTGGSVSTLTIQRTQQEDSAVYLCASSLSATLTPNTGELFFGEGSRLTVL.

The chain links TRBV7-3 to TRBJ1-1; D is unclear. Per the germline V gene, CDR1 is SGHTA and CDR2 is FQGTGA. This CDR3 is 13 amino acids long. Trimming removed 5 bases from V and 0 bases from J, with 7 bases in between. The CDR3 here is CASSPTMNTEAFF. The CDR3 nucleotides read TGTGCCAGCAGCCCGACCATGAACACTGAAGCTTTCTTT.

At least ten counts were recorded for this clonotype. The rearrangement links TRBV7-2 to TRBJ2-7; D is perhaps TRBD2 (5 bases). The germline V and J ends were trimmed by 3 bases and 2 bases, with 14 bases remaining between them. Germline CDR1 is SGHTA and CDR2 is FQGNSA. The CDR3 has 15 residues. CDR3 nucleotide sequence: TGTGCCAGCAGCTTTCTAGCCTGGGAAACCTACGAGCAGTACTTC. Protein sequence: CASSFLAWETYEQYF.

The rearrangement joins TRBV7-6 to TRBJ1-4, with D hard to call. Trimming cost V 8 bases and J 0 bases, with 13 bases left between them. The CDR3 runs to 15 residues. CDR1 SGHVS and CDR2 FNYEAQ come from the germline V gene. The CDR3 DNA reads as TGTGCCAGCCTAGCGCCGGGAGCAACTAATGAAAAACTGTTTTTT. Its translation: CASLAPGATNEKLFF.

Comment on this clonotype: At one of its ends the junction is not consistent with the germline gene, which may arise from a read error. The rearrangement joins TRBV6-2 or TRBV6-3 to TRBJ2-7; a possible D gene is TRBD2 (5 bases). CDR3 length: 14 amino acids. Germline CDR1 is MNHEY and CDR2 is SVGEGT. CDR3 DNA sequence: TGTGCCGGCAGGACGATTGGGAGCTCCTACGAGCAGTACTTC. Amino acids: CAGRTIGSSYEQYF.

This clonotype was counted at least ten times. The genes are TRBV28 and TRBJ2-5; 7 positions agree with TRBD2. The CDR3 has 16 residues. V dropped 11 bases and J dropped 5; count of bases not matched to a gene: 20. Germline V gene data show CDR1 as MDHEN and CDR2 as SYDVKM. CDR3 sequence: CAFPPGRGIIVETQYF. DNA of the CDR3: TGTGCCTTTCCCCCGGGGAGGGGTATAATTGTGGAGACCCAGTACTTC.

The gene calls are TRBV27 and TRBJ1-2; the D is unclear. Germline CDR1 reads MNHEY; CDR2 reads SMNVEV (reference sequence). The CDR3 length is 15 residues. V was pared by 0 bases and J by 4 bases, with 12 bases between. The CDR3 loop is CASSLSVGSLYGYTF. The CDR3 nucleotides are TGTGCCAGCAGTTTATCTGTCGGCAGTCTCTATGGCTACACCTTC.

This clonotype has a count of ten or more. The CDR3 sequence is CASPLRGGLRPPYNEQFF. CDR3 coding DNA: TGTGCCAGCCCCCTCCGGGGGGGGCTTCGACCTCCCTACAATGAGCAGTTCTTC. The rearrangement uses TRBV9 and TRBJ2-1, with 8 bases identical to TRBD2. Germline CDR1 and CDR2: SGDLS and YYNGEE. Trimming cost V 7 bases and J 2 bases; bases outside gene matches: 17. The CDR3 is 18 residues long.

This clonotype was detected ten times or more. J is TRBJ2-1 and V is TRBV5-4; TRBD2 agrees at 8 bases. Trimming at V came to 4 bases and at J to 7 bases, leaving 7 bases not matched to a gene. The CDR3 runs 14 residues. Per germline, CDR1 SGHNT and CDR2 YYREEE (reference sequence). The CDR3 sequence: CASSSRGGVNEQFF. The CDR3, as DNA: TGTGCCAGCAGCAGTCGGGGGGGGGTGAATGAGCAGTTCTTC.

Notes on this clonotype: A much larger clone lies a single base off, so this may be a read error. The rearrangement links TRBV27 to TRBJ2-7, with 8 positions matching TRBD1. Germline V lookup: CDR1 MNHEY, CDR2 SMNVEV (reference sequence). Germline trimming cut 3 bases from V and 7 bases from J; bases unmatched to any gene: 11. This CDR3 contains 15 residues. The CDR3 nucleotides are TGTGCCAGCAGTTTGGTCGCCCAGGGGGCATGGGAGCAGTACTTC. As protein: CASSLVAQGAWEQYF.

This chain's CDR3 is CASSNPKGGTTYNEQFF. The CDR3 nucleotides read TGTGCCAGCAGCAATCCTAAGGGGGGAACAACCTACAATGAGCAGTTCTTC. The J gene is TRBJ2-1, the V gene TRBV7-2; tentatively, D is TRBD1 or TRBD2 (6 bases each). The CDR3 is 17 residues long. Germline CDR1 is SGHTA and CDR2 is FQGNSA. V lost 5 bases, J lost 2 bases, and 19 bases lay in between.